These T cell receptor beta chains were read from a single sample in a study of blood T cells in healthy people across ages. TCRdb reanalysed the 5' RACE reads using MiXCR and keeps one entry per CDR3 protein. The table lists about a million distinct CDR3 sequences, 51% of them singletons. What was sequenced was blood. These TCRs come from a woman aged 55-69 years in good health. The CDR3 runs from the conserved cysteine through the conserved F or W. A D gene is named only where the DNA matches it firmly. Rows give clone size only sometimes, using once, few, many, or a class for an expanded clone.

TRBJ2-1,TRBV12-3/TRBV12-4,TRBD2,few,TGTGCCAGCAGGGCTAGCGGGACCCCCCCCAATGAGCAGTTCTTC,CASRASGTPPNEQFF
TRBJ2-5,TRBV4-1,NA,few,TGCGCCAGCAGCCAGGAGGGGGCAGCTCGGCAAACCCAGTACTTC,CASSQEGAARQTQYF
TRBJ2-4,TRBV27,TRBD2,NA,TGTGCCAGCAGTTTTAGCGGGAGTGTAGCCAAAAACATTCAGTACTTC,CASSFSGSVAKNIQYF
TRBJ2-3,TRBV7-8,NA,few,TGTGCCAGCAGCTTAGTGGCCGGGGCGAACACAGATACGCAGTATTTT,CASSLVAGANTDTQYF
TRBJ2-3,TRBV3-1,NA,NA,TGTGCCAGCAGCCAAGATCCGGGACCAAGCACAGGTACGCAGTATTTT,CASSQDPGPSTGTQYF
TRBJ2-3,TRBV27,NA,NA,TGTGCCAGCTCTTTTAGGCGCAGTTCTAGCACAGATACGCAGTATTTT,CASSFRRSSSTDTQYF
TRBJ1-5,TRBV5-1,TRBD1,NA,TGCGCCAGCAGCTTATACGGGACAGGGTCCAATCAGCCCCAGCATTTT,CASSLYGTGSNQPQHF
TRBJ2-1,TRBV7-6,NA,few,TGTGCCAGCAGCTTATTGATCAGCGACAATGAGCAGTTCTTC,CASSLLISDNEQFF
TRBJ2-3,TRBV4-2,NA,NA,TGTGCCAGCAGCCAAGATGTAGCGATCGATACGCAGTATTTT,CASSQDVAIDTQYF
TRBJ2-7,TRBV11-1,NA,NA,TGTGCCAGCAGCCCCAGTCCCGCCGGCAGGGCCTACGAGCAGTACTTC,CASSPSPAGRAYEQYF
TRBJ2-5,TRBV7-9,NA,NA,TGTGCCAGCAGCCAAGGGGTGGTAGAGACCCAGTACTTC,CASSQGVVETQYF
TRBJ2-7,TRBV20-1,TRBD2,few,TGCAGCTCCGGGGGTCGGCGGGAGGCCTACGAGCAGTACTTC,CSSGGRREAYEQYF
TRBJ2-7,TRBV7-9,NA,NA,TGTGCCAGCAGCTTACCCCGAGGGGTCATCCAAGAGGAGTACTTC,CASSLPRGVIQEEYF
TRBJ2-5,TRBV7-6,NA,NA,TGTGCCAGCAGCTCAACCCCAACCGCGGAGACCCAGTACTTC,CASSSTPTAETQYF
TRBJ1-5,TRBV27,NA,NA,TGTGCCAGCAGTTTACAGATTAATCAGCCCCAGCATTTT,CASSLQINQPQHF
TRBJ2-3,TRBV20-1,NA,NA,TGCAGTGCTAGAAGGGGACACCTCGCCACAGATACGCAGTATTTT,CSARRGHLATDTQYF
TRBJ2-1,TRBV20-1,NA,NA,TGCAGTGCTAGAGGGAGACTCGTCCGGGAGACCCAGTTCTTC,CSARGRLVRETQFF
TRBJ2-7,TRBV12-3/TRBV12-4,NA,few,TGTGCCAGCAGTCCCTATTACAGGGCCTACGAGCAGTACTTC,CASSPYYRAYEQYF
TRBJ1-1,TRBV20-1,TRBD1,NA,TGCAGTGCTAGAGGCCCAAGGGGGCCGGTGAACACTGAAGCTTTCTTT,CSARGPRGPVNTEAFF
TRBJ1-6,TRBV6-5,NA,NA,TGTGCCAGCACCAGGACCGGGACGGATAATTCACCCCTCCACTTT,CASTRTGTDNSPLHF
TRBJ2-7,TRBV7-2,TRBD2,NA,TGTGCCAGCAGCTTAGGCCTAGCGGCCTACGGGCAGTACTTC,CASSLGLAAYGQYF
TRBJ1-1,TRBV6-5,NA,NA,TGTGCCAGCAGTTACGCCGGATCTATGAACACTGAAGCTTTCTTT,CASSYAGSMNTEAFF
TRBJ2-1,TRBV4-1,NA,NA,TGCGCCAGCAGCCTCGTGACAGAACTATTATACAATGAGCAGTTCTTC,CASSLVTELLYNEQFF
TRBJ2-7,TRBV6-2/TRBV6-3,NA,NA,TGTGCCAGCAGTTCGGGACGGGTGAGATACGAGCAGTACTTC,CASSSGRVRYEQYF
TRBJ1-6,TRBV18,NA,NA,TGTGCCAGCTCCCCTACTCCGAGAGGGGCAGAGAGTTCACCCCTCCACTTT,CASSPTPRGAESSPLHF
TRBJ2-7,TRBV6-1,NA,NA,TGTGCCAGCAGTGCTTATGCCGGGACCGCCTCCTACGAGCAGTACTTC,CASSAYAGTASYEQYF
TRBJ1-5,TRBV12-3/TRBV12-4,NA,NA,TGTGCCAGCAGTGCAGGATGGAATCAGCCCCAGCATTTT,CASSAGWNQPQHF
TRBJ2-5,TRBV4-1,TRBD2,NA,TGCGCCAGCAGCCAAGGAATTCTAGCGGGAGAGACCCAGTACTTC,CASSQGILAGETQYF